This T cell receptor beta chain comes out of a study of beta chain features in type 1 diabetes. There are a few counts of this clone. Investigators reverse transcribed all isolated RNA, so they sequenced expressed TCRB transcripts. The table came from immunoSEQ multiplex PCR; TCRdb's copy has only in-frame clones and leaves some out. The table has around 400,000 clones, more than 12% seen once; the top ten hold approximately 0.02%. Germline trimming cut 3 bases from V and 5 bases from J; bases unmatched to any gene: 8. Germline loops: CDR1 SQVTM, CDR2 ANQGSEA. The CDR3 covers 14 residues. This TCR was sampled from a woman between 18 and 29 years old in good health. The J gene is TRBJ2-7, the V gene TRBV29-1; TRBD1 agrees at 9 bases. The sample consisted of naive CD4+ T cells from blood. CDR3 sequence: CSVDTGTGSHEQYF. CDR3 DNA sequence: TGCAGCGTTGACACCGGGACAGGGAGCCACGAGCAGTACTTC.